This T cell receptor (beta chain) was sequenced for a study of CD8 T cells in ankylosing spondylitis. Researchers built TCR beta libraries using quantitative 5'-RACE with molecular barcodes. TCRdb processed the 5' RACE reads anew with MiXCR; each CDR3 protein has one entry. The sample consists of 100,000 to 150,000 distinct CDR3 sequences, roughly 7.3% of them appearing once. The table lists this clonotype with many counts. V was shortened by 1 base and J by 7 bases, with 9 bases between the two germline ends. The CDR3 is 13 amino acids. Per germline, CDR1 SGHRS and CDR2 YFSETQ. Source material: blood, either unsorted or a sorted T cell fraction (not recorded which). The source is a male donor with ankylosing spondylitis or in good health (not recorded which). The V call is TRBV5-1, the J call TRBJ2-1; D remains ambiguous. CDR3 protein: CASSLWVTNEQFF. CDR3 in DNA: TGCGCCAGCAGCTTGTGGGTTACGAATGAGCAGTTCTTC. Drawing the rest from reference TRBV5-1 and TRBJ2-1, the complete variable domain is KAGVTQTPRYLIKTRGQQVTLSCSPISGHRSVSWYQQTPGQGLQFLFEYFSETQRNKGNFPGRFSGRQFSNSRSEMNVSTLELGDSALYLCASSLWVTNEQFFGPGTRLTVL.